These 15 T cell receptor beta chains share one sample of origin, sequenced in a study of T cell responses to AZD1222 COVID-19 vaccine. The assay was immunoSEQ multiplex PCR, and TCRdb's table has in-frame clones only and misses some. The sample lists some 150,000 clones, 85% occurring once. This material consisted of peripheral blood, taken 28 days after the second dose of the MenACWY control vaccine. The receptor set was obtained from an adult who received the MenACWY meningococcal vaccine as a control.

The chain is built from TRBV9 and TRBJ1-2, with TRBD1 matching over 8 bases. This CDR3 is 15 amino acids long. Trimming took 0 bases from V and 1 from J; bases not matched to a gene: 2. Germline CDR1 SGDLS, CDR2 YYNGEE. CDR3 region: CASSVGQGLNYGYTF. The CDR3 region has the DNA TGTGCCAGCAGCGTAGGACAGGGGCTTAACTATGGCTACACCTTC. Full variable domain (missing parts from reference TRBV9 and TRBJ1-2): DSGVTQTPKHLITATGQRVTLRCSPRSGDLSVYWYQQSLDQGLQFLIQYYNGEERAKGNILERFSAQQFPDLHSELNLSSLELGDSALYFCASSVGQGLNYGYTFGSGTRLTVV.

This CDR3 reads CASSPGQPSSGNTIYF. The CDR3 nucleotides are TGTGCCAGCAGCCCTGGACAGCCGAGCTCTGGAAACACCATATATTTT. The J gene is TRBJ1-3, the V gene TRBV5-4, with a tentative D call TRBD1 (6 bases). V was clipped by 4 bases and J by 0 bases, with 14 bases between them. The CDR3 loop spans 16 amino acids. Germline V gene data show CDR1 as SGHNT and CDR2 as YYREEE (reference sequence).

The chain has TRBV7-9 and TRBJ1-1, with D perhaps TRBD1 (6 bases). This CDR3 comprises 17 residues. The V gene's germline CDR1 is SEHNR and CDR2 FQNEAQ (reference sequence). Deletions cut 3 bases from V and 4 bases from J, with 21 bases between. The CDR3, as DNA: TGTGCCAGCAGCTTTCAAGGCAGGGGAAGGGGGAGCACTGAAGCTTTCTTT. Translation: CASSFQGRGRGSTEAFF.

CDR3 amino acids: CASSSSGGNYGYTF. The CDR3 region has the DNA TGCGCCAGCAGCTCCTCAGGGGGCAACTATGGCTACACCTTC. This chain uses TRBV5-1 with TRBJ1-2, with 8 bases fitting TRBD1. J lost 2 bases, V lost 3 bases, and 3 bases had no gene match. The CDR3 extends over 14 amino acids. Germline CDR1 reads SGHRS; CDR2 reads YFSETQ.

The chain joins TRBV5-8 to TRBJ2-5, with unresolved D. V was shortened by 2 bases and J by 4 bases, with 21 bases between the two germline ends. CDR3 size: 17 residues. CDR1 SGHTS and CDR2 YDEGEE come from the germline V gene. The CDR3 region is CASSFPSVDPILETQYF. The CDR3 DNA sequence: TGTGCCAGCAGCTTCCCATCAGTAGACCCGATTTTAGAGACCCAGTACTTC.

This chain connects TRBV6-1 to TRBJ1-2; no definite D call. CDR3 size: 15 residues. Deletions cut 0 bases from V and 2 bases from J, with 10 bases between. Germline CDR1 and CDR2: MNHNS and SASEGT. This CDR3 is CASSEAATYNYGYTF. The CDR3 region has the DNA TGTGCCAGCAGTGAAGCGGCAACCTACAACTATGGCTACACCTTC.

This chain connects TRBV25-1 to TRBJ1-6, with 8 bases fitting TRBD1. CDR3 size: 17 residues. The germline gives CDR1 MGHDK, CDR2 SYGVNS. The V segment lost 2 bases and the J segment 8 bases; nucleotides outside the gene matches: 11. CDR3 amino acids: CASSEAHGQGYDSPLHF. The CDR3 nucleotides read TGTGCCAGCAGTGAAGCACACGGACAGGGTTACGATTCACCCCTCCACTTT.

This clone occurred a few times. The chain has TRBV7-8 and TRBJ1-6, with 8 bases aligning to TRBD1. Germline loops: CDR1 SGHVS, CDR2 FQNEAQ. The CDR3 length is 14 residues. V lost 1 base and J lost 8; bases outside the gene matches: 1. This CDR3 is CASSLVDRDSPLHF. In DNA, the CDR3 is TGTGCCAGCAGCTTAGTGGACAGGGATTCACCCCTCCACTTT.

J is TRBJ1-1 and V is TRBV4-3; D unresolved. The CDR3 has 16 residues. CDR1 LGHNA and CDR2 YSLEER come from the germline V gene. Trimming cost V 0 bases and J 0 bases, with 11 bases left between them. The CDR3 coding sequence is TGCGCCAGCAGCCAAGACGCGGCGGGCTTGAACACTGAAGCTTTCTTT. Its protein is CASSQDAAGLNTEAFF.

The rearrangement links TRBV6-5 to TRBJ1-2; D is ambiguous. The CDR3 sequence is 14 residues long. V was shortened by 2 bases and J by 5 bases, with 12 bases between the two germline ends. The germline V gene has CDR1 MNHEY and CDR2 SVGAGI. CDR3 protein: CASSYMAGGYGYTF. The CDR3 DNA reads as TGTGCCAGCAGTTACATGGCCGGAGGATATGGCTACACCTTC.

V gene TRBV5-1 combines with J gene TRBJ2-2, with D possibly matching TRBD2 (5 bases). Germline values: CDR1 SGHRS, CDR2 YFSETQ. Trimming took off 4 bases at V and 7 bases at J, with 23 bases between the two ends. The CDR3 is 17 residues long. The CDR3 spells CASSGPEDYPSIGELFF. The CDR3 nucleotides are TGCGCCAGCAGCGGGCCCGAAGACTACCCAAGCATCGGGGAGCTGTTTTTT.

The chain employs TRBV19 and TRBJ1-5, with D unclear. The CDR3 has 12 amino acids. V lost 8 bases and J 9 bases, leaving 14 bases between the germline ends. Per the germline V gene, CDR1 is LNHDA and CDR2 is SQIVND (reference sequence). The CDR3 nucleotides are TGTGCCAGTGCCTCGGGAGGCTGGCCCCAGCATTTT. Protein sequence: CASASGGWPQHF. Complete variable domain (other parts from reference TRBV19 and TRBJ1-5): DGGITQSPKYLFRKEGQNVTLSCEQNLNHDAMYWYRQDPGQGLRLIYYSQIVNDFQKGDIAEGYSVSREKKESFPLTVTSAQKNPTAFYLCASASGGWPQHFGDGTRLSIL.

The chain combines TRBV29-1 with TRBJ2-7, with 9 bases identical to TRBD2. The CDR3 totals 13 residues. With V trimmed by 5 bases and J by 1 base, 3 bases remained unmatched. Germline CDR1 SQVTM, CDR2 ANQGSEA. The CDR3 DNA is TGCAGCGTTTTACTAGCGGGTTCCTACGAGCAGTACTTC. This codes for CSVLLAGSYEQYF.

V is TRBV6-5 and J is TRBJ2-7; 8 nucleotides match TRBD1. Unmatched junction bases numbered 8, after V lost 5 bases and J lost 2 bases. This CDR3 has 15 amino acids. The germline CDR1 and CDR2 sequences are MNHEY and SVGAGI. The CDR3 reads CASSIPGQEPYEQYF. CDR3 bases: TGTGCCAGCAGTATTCCGGGACAGGAACCCTACGAGCAGTACTTC.

The chain carries TRBV7-9 and TRBJ2-3, with D perhaps TRBD2 (6 bases). From germline, CDR1 is SEHNR and CDR2 FQNEAQ (reference sequence). Trimming took off 7 bases at V and 3 bases at J, with 14 bases between the two ends. This CDR3 spans 14 amino acids. The CDR3 here is CASTIGGVTDTQYF. In DNA form, the CDR3 reads TGTGCCAGCACCATTGGCGGGGTAACAGATACGCAGTATTTT.